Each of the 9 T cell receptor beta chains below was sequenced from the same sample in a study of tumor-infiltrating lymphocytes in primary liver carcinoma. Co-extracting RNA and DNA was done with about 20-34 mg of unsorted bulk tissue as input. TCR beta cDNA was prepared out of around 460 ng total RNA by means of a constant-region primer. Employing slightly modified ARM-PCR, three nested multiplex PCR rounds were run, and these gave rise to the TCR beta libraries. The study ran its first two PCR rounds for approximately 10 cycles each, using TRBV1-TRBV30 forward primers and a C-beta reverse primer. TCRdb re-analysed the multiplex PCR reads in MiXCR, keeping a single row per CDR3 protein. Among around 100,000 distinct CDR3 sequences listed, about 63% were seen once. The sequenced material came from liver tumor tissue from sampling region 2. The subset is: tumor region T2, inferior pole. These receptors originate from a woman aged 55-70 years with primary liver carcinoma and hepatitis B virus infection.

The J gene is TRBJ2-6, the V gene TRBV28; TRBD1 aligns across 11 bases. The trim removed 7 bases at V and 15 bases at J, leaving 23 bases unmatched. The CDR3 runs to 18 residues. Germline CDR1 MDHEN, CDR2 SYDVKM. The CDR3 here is CASTSPRTGGDGASALTF. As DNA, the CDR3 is TGTGCCAGCACTTCACCCAGGACAGGGGGCGATGGGGCCAGCGCCCTGACTTTC.

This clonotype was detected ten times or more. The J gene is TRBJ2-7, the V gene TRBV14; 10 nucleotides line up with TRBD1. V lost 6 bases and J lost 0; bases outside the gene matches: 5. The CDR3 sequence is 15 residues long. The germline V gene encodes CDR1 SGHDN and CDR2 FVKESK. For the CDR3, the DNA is TGTGCCAGCAGGACAGGGGGCGACAACTCCTACGAGCAGTACTTC. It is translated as CASRTGGDNSYEQYF.

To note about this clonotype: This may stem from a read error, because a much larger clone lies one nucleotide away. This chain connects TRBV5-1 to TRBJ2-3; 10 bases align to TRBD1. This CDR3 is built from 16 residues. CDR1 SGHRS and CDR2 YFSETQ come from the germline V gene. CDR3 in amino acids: CASSFGDRGFTDMQYF. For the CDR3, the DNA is TGCGCCAGCAGCTTCGGGGACAGGGGTTTCACAGATATGCAGTATTTT.

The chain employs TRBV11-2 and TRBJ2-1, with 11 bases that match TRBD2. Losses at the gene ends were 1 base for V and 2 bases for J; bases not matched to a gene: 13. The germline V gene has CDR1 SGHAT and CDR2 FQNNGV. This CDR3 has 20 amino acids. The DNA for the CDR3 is TGTGCCAGCAGCTTAGGTCTAGCGGGGGGACGGAGCAGTCCCTACAATGAGCAGTTCTTC. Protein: CASSLGLAGGRSSPYNEQFF.

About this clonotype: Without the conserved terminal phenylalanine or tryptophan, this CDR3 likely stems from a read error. The CDR3 sequence: CRVGGPSGRTYNEQFL. The CDR3 region has the DNA TGCCGCGTTGGGGGCCCGAGCGGGAGAACCTACAATGAGCAGTTCTTA. The chain joins TRBV29-1 to TRBJ2-1; 8 bases align to TRBD2. Per the germline V gene, CDR1 is SQVTM and CDR2 is ANQGSEA. The CDR3 spans 16 residues.

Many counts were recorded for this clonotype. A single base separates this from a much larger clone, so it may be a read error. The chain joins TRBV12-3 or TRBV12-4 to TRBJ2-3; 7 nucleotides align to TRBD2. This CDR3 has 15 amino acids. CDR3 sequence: CVSSLAQAGPKTQYF. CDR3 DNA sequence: TGTGTCAGCAGTTTAGCCCAAGCGGGACCGAAGACGCAGTATTTT.

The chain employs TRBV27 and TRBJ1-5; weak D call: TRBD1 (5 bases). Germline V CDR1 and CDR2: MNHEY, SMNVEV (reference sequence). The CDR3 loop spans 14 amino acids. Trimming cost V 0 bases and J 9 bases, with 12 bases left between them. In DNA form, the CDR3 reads TGTGCCAGCAGTTTATCAGGGGACCCCGGGCCCCAGCATTTT. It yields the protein CASSLSGDPGPQHF.

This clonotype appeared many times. The CDR3 here is CASSHRRSTYEQYF. The CDR3 coding sequence is TGTGCCAGCAGCCACCGACGCAGTACCTACGAGCAGTACTTC. The J gene is TRBJ2-7, the V gene TRBV5-6; no clear D. The V gene's germline CDR1 is SGHDT and CDR2 YYEEEE. The germline V and J ends were trimmed by 4 bases and 2 bases, with 13 bases remaining between them. CDR3 size: 14 residues.

The CDR3 sequence: CASSPGGTSIYEQYF. DNA for the CDR3: TGTGCCAGCAGCCCCGGCGGGACTAGTATCTACGAGCAGTACTTC. V is TRBV7-3 and J is TRBJ2-7; TRBD2 matches 8 bases. The V and J ends lost 5 bases and 3 bases, in that order; junction bases with no gene match: 9. Germline V gives CDR1 SGHTA, CDR2 FQGTGA. The CDR3 loop spans 15 amino acids.